This entry lists 23 T cell receptor beta chains sequenced from one sample in a study of T-cell reconstitution after alpha-beta-depleted transplantation in children. Researchers prepared the TCRbeta library using unique molecular identifiers, the study reports. TCRdb re-called the PCR reads with MiXCR, one entry per CDR3 protein. The data contain about 610,000 distinct CDR3 sequences, under 12% of them singletons. Material: PBMCs from the stem cell graft donor, obtained from the stem cell graft. The receptors come from a human donor who donated a stem cell graft to a child with acute myeloid leukemia.

The V gene is TRBV7-2, the J gene TRBJ2-7; weak D call: TRBD2 (6 bases). Per the germline V gene, CDR1 is SGHTA and CDR2 is FQGNSA. The CDR3 loop spans 13 amino acids. With 1 base removed from V and 6 bases from J, the gap between germline ends came to 10 bases. DNA for the CDR3: TGTGCCAGCAGCTTAGTAATGGGGGGCGAGCAGTACTTC. As protein: CASSLVMGGEQYF.

Ten or more counts support this clonotype. The chain employs TRBV7-6 and TRBJ2-5; unclear D gene. Germline V gene lookup returns CDR1 SGHVS and CDR2 FNYEAQ. The CDR3 spans 14 residues. V was shortened by 2 bases and J by 2 bases, with 9 bases between the two germline ends. The CDR3 sequence is CASSLNLGQETQYF. The DNA of the CDR3 is TGTGCCAGCAGCTTAAATTTGGGACAAGAGACCCAGTACTTC.

The sample holds many counts of this clonotype. The V call is TRBV12-3 or TRBV12-4, the J call TRBJ2-5; possibly TRBD2 for D (5 bases). CDR3 length equals 13 residues. V dropped 1 base and J dropped 7 bases, with 10 bases sitting between them. The CDR3, as DNA: TGTGCCAGCAGTTTAGGACGCCGGGGGACCCAGTACTTC. Amino acid sequence: CASSLGRRGTQYF.

The rearrangement joins TRBV14 to TRBJ2-1; a weak D match, TRBD2 (6 bases). V was clipped by 6 bases and J by 1 base, with 13 bases between them. The CDR3 extends over 15 amino acids. Germline V gene data show CDR1 as SGHDN and CDR2 as FVKESK. CDR3 region: CASSFGTLSYNEQFF. DNA of the CDR3: TGTGCCAGCAGTTTCGGGACTCTTTCCTACAATGAGCAGTTCTTC.

The chain combines TRBV6-1 with TRBJ2-7; 11 bases fit TRBD1. There are 14 residues in the CDR3. V trimming: 8 bases; J trimming: 7 bases; junction bases outside the gene matches: 10. Germline V CDR1 and CDR2: MNHNS, SASEGT. The CDR3 DNA reads as TGTGCCAGCTCCCCGGGACAGGGGGTGGGGGAGCAGTACTTC. Translating gives CASSPGQGVGEQYF.

Many counts were recorded for this clonotype. The rearrangement uses TRBV20-1 and TRBJ2-5; no firm D call. CDR1 is DFQATT, CDR2 SNEGSKA, per germline (reference sequence). V was shortened by 6 bases and J by 1 base, with 9 bases between the two germline ends. The CDR3 sequence is 12 residues long. Here the CDR3 DNA reads TGCAGTGCCATCAAGGCCCAAGAGACCCAGTACTTC. Its translation is CSAIKAQETQYF.

A few counts support this clonotype. The chain recombines TRBV20-1 with TRBJ1-1; D gene ambiguous. Looked up from germline, CDR1 is DFQATT and CDR2 is SNEGSKA (reference sequence). CDR3 size: 12 residues. V gave up 6 bases and J gave up 0 bases, with 8 bases separating them. The CDR3 loop is CSAFIMNTEAFF. CDR3 DNA sequence: TGCAGTGCCTTTATAATGAACACTGAAGCTTTCTTT.

This clonotype was found many times. CDR3 sequence reads: CASSLKQGNTEAFF. Written as DNA, the CDR3 is TGTGCCAGCAGCCTCAAACAGGGAAACACTGAAGCTTTCTTT. This chain joins TRBV12-3 or TRBV12-4 and TRBJ1-1, with a weak D call TRBD1 (6 bases). The CDR3 runs 14 residues. The V and J ends lost 6 bases and 2 bases respectively, with 13 bases between them.

J is TRBJ2-1 and V is TRBV29-1; 7 bases map to TRBD2. Germline V lookup: CDR1 SQVTM, CDR2 ANQGSEA. V trimming: 5 bases; J trimming: 8 bases; junction bases outside the gene matches: 12. The CDR3 consists of 14 residues. This chain's CDR3 is CSVLGGRGFDEQFF. DNA of the CDR3: TGCAGCGTTCTCGGTGGGAGGGGATTCGATGAGCAGTTCTTC.

The chain carries TRBV28 and TRBJ1-4; the D gene is possibly TRBD1 (6 bases). This CDR3 has 14 amino acids. Looked up from germline, CDR1 is MDHEN and CDR2 is SYDVKM. Trimming cost V 3 bases and J 4 bases, with 9 bases left between them. DNA of the CDR3: TGTGCCAGCAGTTTGACAGGCAATAATGAAAAACTGTTTTTT. The encoded protein is CASSLTGNNEKLFF. Together with reference TRBV28 and TRBJ1-4, the CDR3 gives the full variable domain: DVKVTQSSRYLVKRTGEKVFLECVQDMDHENMFWYRQDPGLGLRLIYFSYDVKMKEKGDIPEGYSVSREKKERFSLILESASTNQTSMYLCASSLTGNNEKLFFGSGTQLSVL.

The DNA for the CDR3 is TGTGCCAGCAGGGAGCGAGATCGGTCCTACAATGAGCAGTTCTTC. Translated, it gives CASRERDRSYNEQFF. This rearrangement joins TRBV27 to TRBJ2-1; D ambiguous. The CDR3 is 15 residues long. The V end lost 6 bases, the J end lost 1 base, and 13 bases lay between the germline ends. Looked up from germline, CDR1 is MNHEY and CDR2 is SMNVEV (reference sequence).

The CDR3 reads CASSLRQGPNSPLHF. The CDR3, as DNA: TGTGCCAGCAGTTTACGTCAGGGTCCAAATTCACCCCTCCACTTT. The chain recombines TRBV12-3 or TRBV12-4 with TRBJ1-6, with a tentative D call TRBD1 (5 bases). The CDR3 contains 15 residues. V dropped 2 bases and J dropped 7 bases, with 12 bases sitting between them.

This clonotype has only a few counts. The chain uses TRBV6-5 and TRBJ1-3, with D possibly matching TRBD1 (6 bases). The V end lost 0 bases, the J end lost 3 bases, and 6 bases lay between the germline ends. CDR1 is MNHEY and CDR2 is SVGAGI in the germline V gene. This CDR3 is 14 amino acids long. The CDR3 DNA follows: TGTGCCAGCAGTTACTCGACAGGTGGAAACACCATATATTTT. Encoded protein: CASSYSTGGNTIYF.

This clonotype has more than one count but fewer than ten. V gene TRBV7-9 combines with J gene TRBJ2-1, with a tentative D call TRBD2 (5 bases). CDR1 is SEHNR, CDR2 FQNEAQ, per germline (reference sequence). V shed 2 bases and J shed 9 bases, with 11 bases lying between them. The CDR3 length is 13 residues. DNA of the CDR3: TGTGCCAGCAGCTTATCAGCGGCCGGTGAGCAGTTCTTC. This translates into CASSLSAAGEQFF.

This sequence joins TRBV4-3 and TRBJ2-2; TRBD2 matches 13 bases. Germline values: CDR1 LGHNA, CDR2 YSLEER. Unmatched junction bases numbered 11, after V lost 4 bases and J lost 6 bases. The CDR3 totals 18 residues. CDR3 amino acids: CASSPPPTSGRAAGELFF. CDR3 DNA sequence: TGCGCCAGCAGCCCACCCCCCACTAGCGGGAGGGCCGCCGGGGAGCTGTTTTTT.

This clonotype has a count of ten or more. The chain is built from TRBV20-1 and TRBJ2-3; the D is unclear. The germline V gene encodes CDR1 DFQATT and CDR2 SNEGSKA (reference sequence). Trimming removed 6 bases from V and 2 bases from J, with 12 bases in between. The CDR3 is 13 amino acids. For the CDR3, the DNA is TGCAGTGCCCAATTTAGAGACACAGATACGCAGTATTTT. Amino acids: CSAQFRDTDTQYF.

This clonotype turned up a few times. The rearrangement uses TRBV4-2 and TRBJ2-3; 12 bases match TRBD2. V shed 4 bases and J 7 bases; nucleotides not matched to a gene: 15. This CDR3 has 18 amino acids. The germline V gene has CDR1 LGHNA and CDR2 YNFKEQ. CDR3 nucleotide sequence: TGTGCCAGCAGCCTTAGGTCCGGACTAGCGGGAAAGATGAATACGCAGTATTTT. Residues: CASSLRSGLAGKMNTQYF.

In this sample, this clonotype turned up a few times. The rearrangement joins TRBV21-1 to TRBJ2-7; TRBD2 reflects the table's D call only, with no check against the DNA. TRBV21-1 is a known pseudogene. This CDR3 has 20 amino acids. The CDR3 region is CASSKDPQFCRREGPYEQYF. In nucleotides, the CDR3 is TGTGCCAGCAGCAAAGACCCTCAATTTTGTAGGCGGGAGGGCCCCTACGAGCAGTACTTC.

The sample holds a few counts of this clonotype. This rearrangement joins TRBV2 to TRBJ2-5; 9 nucleotides line up with TRBD2. Germline V gene sequence: CDR1 SNHLY, CDR2 FYNNEI. The CDR3 consists of 15 residues. The V and J ends lost 8 bases and 4 bases, in that order; junction bases with no gene match: 11. In DNA form, the CDR3 reads TGTGCCAGCGGTAGCGGGAGTGATTGGGCAGAGACCCAGTACTTC. Its translation: CASGSGSDWAETQYF.

The rearrangement uses TRBV7-6 and TRBJ1-2; D remains unclear. This CDR3 region has 11 residues. V dropped 2 bases and J dropped 8 bases, with 6 bases sitting between them. Per the germline V gene, CDR1 is SGHVS and CDR2 is FNYEAQ. The DNA for the CDR3 is TGTGCCAGCAGCTTATTAATAGGCTACACCTTC. This gives the protein CASSLLIGYTF.

This clonotype came up many times. The chain couples TRBV20-1 to TRBJ2-4; possible D gene TRBD1, 5 bases. The CDR3 contains 15 residues. Trimming pared 0 bases from V and 8 bases from J, leaving 17 bases between. Germline-derived CDR1 and CDR2 are DFQATT and SNEGSKA (reference sequence). CDR3 nucleotides: TGCAGTGCTAGAGATCTCGCAGGGCCCCAGGACATTCAGTACTTC. Translation gives CSARDLAGPQDIQYF.

This clonotype was seen more than once but under ten times. This rearrangement joins TRBV5-1 to TRBJ2-5; D is unclear. The CDR3 is 15 amino acids. V was trimmed by 6 bases and J by 1 base, leaving 16 bases between them. CDR1 SGHRS and CDR2 YFSETQ come from the germline V gene. The CDR3 nucleotides read TGCGCCAGCACCCAAATCACGGGCCGCCAAGAGACCCAGTACTTC. It yields the protein CASTQITGRQETQYF.

This clonotype was observed at least ten times. A read error may account for a junction end that differs from germline. The chain links TRBV5-1 to TRBJ2-1, with 7 positions matching TRBD2. Germline CDR1 is SGHRS and CDR2 is YFSETQ. The CDR3 covers 12 residues. CDR3 sequence (DNA): TGTGCCAGCAGCTTAGCGGGTAATGAGCAGTTCTTC. This codes for CASSLAGNEQFF.